These 17 T cell receptor beta chains were sequenced from one sample in a study of T-cell memory formation after mild COVID-19 listed by TCRdb under 2021. Library generation was performed with 5' RACE. Data came from an Illumina NovaSeq 6000. TCRdb trimmed public reads at Q25 via fastp, called clones via MiXCR and kept in-frame beta chains. Rows with one shared CDR3 protein collapse into an entry with the most common genes and DNA. The sample table contains about 190,000 distinct CDR3 sequences; only one count was recorded for 25% to 35% of them. The top ten clonotypes cover 11% of the sample. What was sequenced was PBMCs or a T cell subset sorted from them (not recorded which). These receptors were obtained from an adult woman who had mild COVID-19 (a few samples of this study predate the infection). The sample titles of this study are shuffled in the database, so cell type and time point are left out; the donor was told from shared clones.

The chain uses TRBV15 and TRBJ2-7; D gene unclear. Germline CDR1 LNHNV, CDR2 YYDKDF (reference sequence). V lost 0 bases to trimming and J lost 2 bases, with 11 bases between them. This CDR3 has 15 residues. CDR3 sequence reads: CATSRETHAPYEQYF. For the CDR3, the DNA is TGTGCCACCAGCAGAGAAACACATGCCCCCTACGAGCAGTACTTC.

At least ten counts were recorded for this clonotype. The chain carries TRBV25-1 and TRBJ2-1; 13 nucleotides agree with TRBD2. After removal of 2 bases from V and 2 bases from J, the junction contained 3 bases not matched to a gene. The CDR3 runs 17 residues. Per germline, CDR1 MGHDK and CDR2 SYGVNS. The CDR3 sequence is CASSETSGRGTYNEQFF. CDR3 DNA: TGTGCCAGCAGTGAAACTAGCGGGAGGGGTACCTACAATGAGCAGTTCTTC.

V gene TRBV20-1 combines with J gene TRBJ1-2; D gene unclear. The CDR3 sequence is 11 residues long. Trimming pared 1 base from V and 5 bases from J, leaving 5 bases between. The germline gives CDR1 DFQATT, CDR2 SNEGSKA (reference sequence). The DNA of the CDR3 is TGCAGTGCTAGAGCCCTATATGGCTACACCTTC. Translating gives CSARALYGYTF.

The V call is TRBV9, the J call TRBJ2-3, with TRBD1 identical over 8 bases. CDR1 SGDLS and CDR2 YYNGEE come from the germline V gene. CDR3 length: 16 amino acids. J was trimmed by 1 base and V by 5 bases; bases with no gene match: 9. The CDR3 here is CASRKSPGQGTDTQYF. CDR3 sequence (DNA): TGTGCCAGCAGAAAAAGCCCGGGACAGGGCACAGATACGCAGTATTTT.

The V gene is TRBV5-1, the J gene TRBJ2-3, with TRBD2 identical over 10 bases. The CDR3 covers 16 residues. Germline CDR1 reads SGHRS; CDR2 reads YFSETQ. With V trimmed by 4 bases and J by 2 bases, 7 bases remained unmatched. The CDR3 bases are TGCGCCAGCAGCATCATAGCGGGGGGTGTCACAGATACGCAGTATTTT. The encoded protein is CASSIIAGGVTDTQYF.

This clonotype was recorded a few times. V usage is TRBV30 and J usage is TRBJ2-2; D perhaps matches TRBD2 (6 bases). The CDR3 has 13 residues. CDR1 is GTSNPN and CDR2 is SVGIG in the germline V gene (reference sequence). V lost 3 bases to trimming and J lost 9 bases, with 14 bases between them. CDR3 nucleotides: TGTGCCTGGAGCAATGTGGGAGGCCGGGAGCTGTTTTTT. Residues: CAWSNVGGRELFF.

The chain recombines TRBV7-3 with TRBJ2-3; D possibly uses TRBD1 or TRBD2 (5 bases each). Germline values: CDR1 SGHTA, CDR2 FQGTGA. This CDR3 comprises 15 residues. The V end was cut by 0 bases, the J end by 10 bases, with 17 bases between. The CDR3 is CASSLTSGPFGAQYF. Here the CDR3 DNA reads TGTGCCAGCAGCTTAACATCGGGACCGTTCGGGGCGCAGTATTTT. The variable domain in full, with the rest retrieved from reference TRBV7-3 and TRBJ2-3, is GAGVSQTPSNKVTEKGKYVELRCDPISGHTALYWYRQSLGQGPEFLIYFQGTGAADDSGLPNDRFFAVRPEGSVSTLKIQRTERGDSAVYLCASSLTSGPFGAQYFGPGTRLTVL.

This clonotype turned up a few times. The J gene is TRBJ2-1, the V gene TRBV20-1; the D is unclear. V was clipped by 3 bases and J by 0 bases, with 15 bases between them. The CDR3 totals 16 residues. Germline-derived CDR1 and CDR2 are DFQATT and SNEGSKA (reference sequence). The CDR3 is CSARAPPSSSYNEQFF. The CDR3 DNA is TGCAGTGCTAGGGCCCCCCCCTCCAGCTCCTACAATGAGCAGTTCTTC.

The V call is TRBV13, the J call TRBJ2-7; either TRBD1 or TRBD2 may fit D (5 bases each). The V and J ends lost 8 bases and 0 bases respectively, with 11 bases between them. In germline, CDR1 is PRHDT, CDR2 FYEKMQ (reference sequence). The CDR3 totals 13 residues. CDR3 coding DNA: TGTGCCAGCGCCCGGGACGCCTCCTACGAGCAGTACTTC. As protein: CASARDASYEQYF.

The chain couples TRBV12-3 or TRBV12-4 to TRBJ2-6, with TRBD1 matching over 8 bases. J lost 0 bases, V lost 4 bases, and 5 bases had no gene match. CDR3 length equals 17 residues. For the CDR3, the DNA is TGTGCCAGCAGTTCACAGGGGGTAGGCTCTGGGGCCAACGTCCTGACTTTC. Translated, it gives CASSSQGVGSGANVLTF.

V usage is TRBV25-1 and J usage is TRBJ1-1; TRBD1 aligns across 9 bases. Germline V gives CDR1 MGHDK, CDR2 SYGVNS. CDR3 length: 13 amino acids. V shed 6 bases and J 3 bases; nucleotides not matched to a gene: 2. The CDR3 is CASSGTGYTEAFF. In DNA form, the CDR3 reads TGTGCCAGCAGCGGGACAGGGTACACTGAAGCTTTCTTT.

The rearrangement uses TRBV12-3 or TRBV12-4 and TRBJ2-6; D is unresolved. This CDR3 has 13 residues. The ends were cut back, 7 bases at V and 4 bases at J, with 8 bases in the middle. The DNA of the CDR3 is TGTGCCAGCAAAAGAACCGGGGCCAACGTCCTGACTTTC. Translation: CASKRTGANVLTF.

The V gene is TRBV5-1, the J gene TRBJ1-1; 8 nucleotides align to TRBD1. This CDR3 is 15 amino acids long. Germline assignment: CDR1 SGHRS and CDR2 YFSETQ. Trimming removed 4 bases from V and 4 bases from J; junction bases left unmatched: 9. The CDR3 DNA sequence: TGCGCCAGCAGCCCACAGGGGGGTGTTAGCACTGAAGCTTTCTTT. This translates into CASSPQGGVSTEAFF. The variable domain in full, completed from reference TRBV5-1 and TRBJ1-1, reads KAGVTQTPRYLIKTRGQQVTLSCSPISGHRSVSWYQQTPGQGLQFLFEYFSETQRNKGNFPGRFSGRQFSNSRSEMNVSTLELGDSALYLCASSPQGGVSTEAFFGQGTRLTVV.

The chain couples TRBV9 to TRBJ2-5; 8 positions match TRBD1. The CDR3 runs to 14 residues. Germline-derived CDR1 and CDR2 are SGDLS and YYNGEE. V gave up 0 bases and J gave up 6 bases; unmatched junction bases: 4. CDR3 in DNA: TGTGCCAGCAGCGTAGATTCAGGGGGCAAGACCCAGTACTTC. Amino acid sequence: CASSVDSGGKTQYF.

This clonotype was seen just once. In nucleotides, the CDR3 is TGCGCCAGCAGCCAAGAAGATCTTCGGGGAGTCTGGGATGGCTACACCTTC. Its protein product is CASSQEDLRGVWDGYTF. V and J are TRBV4-3 and TRBJ1-2; no clear D gene. This CDR3 region has 17 residues. Deletions cut 0 bases from V and 6 bases from J, with 20 bases between. Germline CDR1 and CDR2: LGHNA and YSLEER.

This clonotype came up many times. The chain employs TRBV20-1 and TRBJ1-6; no clear D. This CDR3 is 14 amino acids long. Trimming stripped 1 base from V and 4 bases from J, with 8 bases between. Germline CDR1 DFQATT, CDR2 SNEGSKA (reference sequence). DNA of the CDR3: TGCAGTGCTAGAGTGTCCGGGTATAATTCACCCCTCCACTTT. Translation gives CSARVSGYNSPLHF.

The J gene is TRBJ2-3, the V gene TRBV20-1, with 7 bases lining up with TRBD2. There are 15 residues in the CDR3. Trimming removed 3 bases from V and 0 bases from J; junction bases left unmatched: 6. Germline CDR1 is DFQATT and CDR2 is SNEGSKA (reference sequence). This CDR3 is CSASRLAASTDTQYF. The CDR3 region has the DNA TGCAGTGCTAGCCGCCTAGCGGCTAGCACAGATACGCAGTATTTT.